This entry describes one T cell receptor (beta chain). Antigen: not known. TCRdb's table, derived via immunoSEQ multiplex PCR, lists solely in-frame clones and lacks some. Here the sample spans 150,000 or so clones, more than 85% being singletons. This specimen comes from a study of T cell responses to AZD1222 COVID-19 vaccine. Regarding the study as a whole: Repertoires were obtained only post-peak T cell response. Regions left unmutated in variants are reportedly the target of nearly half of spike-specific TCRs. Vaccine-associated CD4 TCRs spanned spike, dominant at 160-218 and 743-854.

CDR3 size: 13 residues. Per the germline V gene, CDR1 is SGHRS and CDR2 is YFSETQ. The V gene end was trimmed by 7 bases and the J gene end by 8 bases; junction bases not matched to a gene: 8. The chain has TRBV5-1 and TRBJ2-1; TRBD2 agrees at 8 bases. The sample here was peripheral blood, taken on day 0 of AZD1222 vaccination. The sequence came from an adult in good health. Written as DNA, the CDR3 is TGCGCCAGCGGTCGGGAGGGCGTGGATGAGCAGTTCTTC. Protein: CASGREGVDEQFF. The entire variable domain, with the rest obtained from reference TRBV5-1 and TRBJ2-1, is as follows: KAGVTQTPRYLIKTRGQQVTLSCSPISGHRSVSWYQQTPGQGLQFLFEYFSETQRNKGNFPGRFSGRQFSNSRSEMNVSTLELGDSALYLCASGREGVDEQFFGPGTRLTVL.